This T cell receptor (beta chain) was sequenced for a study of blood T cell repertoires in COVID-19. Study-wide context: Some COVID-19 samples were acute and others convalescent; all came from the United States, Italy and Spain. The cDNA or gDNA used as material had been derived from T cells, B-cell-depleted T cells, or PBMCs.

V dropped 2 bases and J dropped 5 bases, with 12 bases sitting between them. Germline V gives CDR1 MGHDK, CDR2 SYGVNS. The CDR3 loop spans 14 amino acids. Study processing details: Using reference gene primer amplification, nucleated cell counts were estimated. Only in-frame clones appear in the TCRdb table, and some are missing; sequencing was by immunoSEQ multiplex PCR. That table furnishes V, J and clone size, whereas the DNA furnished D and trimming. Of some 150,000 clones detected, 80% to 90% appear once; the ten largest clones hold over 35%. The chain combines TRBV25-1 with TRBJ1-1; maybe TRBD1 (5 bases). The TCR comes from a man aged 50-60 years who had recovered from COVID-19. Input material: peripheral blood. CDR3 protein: CASSEGAVWTEAFF. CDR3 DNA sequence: TGTGCCAGCAGTGAAGGGGCCGTCTGGACTGAAGCTTTCTTT. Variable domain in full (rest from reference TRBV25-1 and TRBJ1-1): EADIYQTPRYLVIGTGKKITLECSQTMGHDKMYWYQQDPGMELHLIHYSYGVNSTEKGDLSSESTVSRIRTEHFPLTLESARPSHTSQYLCASSEGAVWTEAFFGQGTRLTVV.